Listed here are 9 T cell receptor beta chains from one sample, sequenced in a study of cytomegalovirus exposure and HLA in healthy donors. Profiling relied on immunoSEQ multiplex PCR, and the TCRdb table lists in-frame clones only, not all of them. The sample has some 240,000 clones; approximately 86% are singletons. Sequencing input: PBMCs. All receptors come from a woman under 40 in good health and CMV-seropositive.

The gene calls are TRBV5-1 and TRBJ2-1; 7 nucleotides align to TRBD2. The CDR3 length is 17 residues. V was pared by 4 bases and J by 8 bases, with 18 bases of the junction left unmatched. The V gene's germline CDR1 is SGHRS and CDR2 YFSETQ. The CDR3 loop reads CASSPRPSGDGFDEQFF. The CDR3 nucleotides read TGCGCCAGCAGCCCTCGTCCTAGCGGAGATGGGTTCGATGAGCAGTTCTTC.

V is TRBV6-5 and J is TRBJ2-4; 10 nucleotides line up with TRBD1. The trim removed 4 bases at V and 8 bases at J, leaving 8 bases unmatched. This CDR3 is 15 amino acids long. The V gene's germline CDR1 is MNHEY and CDR2 SVGAGI. Here the CDR3 DNA reads TGTGCCAGCAGTTCCCTGGACAGGGGGAGGGACATTCAGTACTTC. Translated, it gives CASSSLDRGRDIQYF.

This chain links TRBV15 with TRBJ2-5, with D possibly being TRBD2 (5 bases). The CDR3 has 15 amino acids. V dropped 0 bases and J dropped 0 bases, with 8 bases sitting between them. Germline values: CDR1 LNHNV, CDR2 YYDKDF (reference sequence). The CDR3 is CATSRDRGYQETQYF. CDR3 sequence (DNA): TGTGCCACCAGCAGAGATCGGGGATACCAAGAGACCCAGTACTTC.

In this sample, this clone turned up a few times. CDR3 residues: CASGRTADDGYTF. CDR3 nucleotide sequence: TGTGCCAGCGGTCGGACAGCTGATGATGGCTACACCTTC. This chain links TRBV7-3 with TRBJ1-2, with D tentatively TRBD1 (6 bases). This CDR3 contains 13 residues. V lost 8 bases and J 6 bases, leaving 16 bases between the germline ends. The germline gives CDR1 SGHTA, CDR2 FQGTGA.

This chain joins TRBV18 and TRBJ1-1; D uncertain. V lost 3 bases to trimming and J lost 1 base, with 12 bases between them. Germline assignment: CDR1 KGHSH and CDR2 LQKENI. The CDR3 covers 15 residues. DNA for the CDR3: TGTGCCAGCTCACCCGGGGAGTTGCCGAACACTGAAGCTTTCTTT. Its protein is CASSPGELPNTEAFF.

The gene calls are TRBV2 and TRBJ2-7; 7 bases align to TRBD2. The V gene end was trimmed by 5 bases and the J gene end by 0 bases; junction bases not matched to a gene: 4. The CDR3 contains 14 residues. CDR1 is SNHLY and CDR2 is FYNNEI in the germline V gene. The CDR3 DNA is TGTGCCAGCAGTCTAGCGGTCCGCTCCTACGAGCAGTACTTC. Translating gives CASSLAVRSYEQYF.

The CDR3 is CASSPGTSGANTGELFF. In DNA form, the CDR3 reads TGTGCCAGCTCACCTGGGACTAGCGGGGCGAACACCGGGGAGCTGTTTTTT. The chain uses TRBV18 and TRBJ2-2, with 13 bases matching TRBD2. CDR3 length: 17 residues. Trimming took 3 bases from V and 0 from J; bases not matched to a gene: 1. Germline loops: CDR1 KGHSH, CDR2 LQKENI.

This sequence joins TRBV7-3 and TRBJ2-2; possibly TRBD2 for D (5 bases). CDR1 is SGHTA, CDR2 FQGTGA, per germline. The CDR3 is 13 residues long. V was pared by 4 bases and J by 6 bases, with 9 bases between. Written as DNA, the CDR3 is TGTGCCAGCAGCTCGACTACTCCCGGGGAGCTGTTTTTT. Protein: CASSSTTPGELFF.

A few counts support this clone. The CDR3 region has the DNA TGCAGCGTGGGAACTCAGGGCGACTACACCTTC. Translated, it gives CSVGTQGDYTF. V is TRBV29-1 and J is TRBJ1-2; a possible D gene is TRBD1 (5 bases). Trimming shortened V by 6 bases and J by 10 bases, and 15 bases separated the two germline ends. CDR3 length: 11 residues. Germline V gene sequence: CDR1 SQVTM, CDR2 ANQGSEA.